This T cell receptor beta chain was profiled in a study of T cells in Graves' hyperthyroidism and ophthalmopathy. Amplified TCR beta CDR3 regions derived from RNA transcripts. Primed by the HTBI set, a first-round RT-PCR was run on the TCR CDR3. TCRdb called the multiplex PCR reads again in MiXCR, with one record for every CDR3 protein. The data show about 180,000 distinct CDR3 sequences, over 15% seen once. V was clipped by 6 bases and J by 4 bases, with 13 bases between them. Germline V gene lookup returns CDR1 DFQATT and CDR2 SNEGSKA (reference sequence). CDR3 length: 13 amino acids. Every diagnosis used clinical symptoms, serum thyroxine and TRAb, thyroid ultrasound and orbital computed tomography.

The origin of this receptor is a woman in her forties or fifties with Graves' hyperthyroidism. The source material was blood. The J gene is TRBJ2-1, the V gene TRBV20-1; possibly TRBD1 for D (6 bases). The CDR3 DNA reads TGCAGTGCCCCGGGACAACTTTACAATGAGCAGTTCTTC. Translation: CSAPGQLYNEQFF.